This paragraph covers one T cell receptor beta chain sequence. Its antigen has not been determined. No clone much larger than this one lies a single base away; base qualities are absent. In Seattle, one collaborating source enrolled patients while the infection was active and tracked those patients longitudinally over the course of disease. Each collaborating institution followed its own protocols to collect whole blood in K2EDTA tubes. For TCRbeta analysis, collaborators shipped samples as frozen whole blood, isolated PBMCs, or DNA extracted from either of those sample types. The sample comes from a study of blood T cell repertoires in COVID-19 (dated by TCRdb to 2018 to 2021). For context, the study as a whole: Samples from collaborators originated in the United States, Italy and Spain and spanned both the acute and convalescent phases of COVID-19. Sample metadata almost always included a de-identified subject ID, COVID-19 status, age in years and sex. The material from the prospective study consisted of cDNA or gDNA derived from T cells, B-cell-depleted T cells, or PBMCs. The repertoires were released in a freely available public database intended as a resource for research on the immune response to SARS-CoV-2. Deeply sampled blood TCRbeta repertoires from subjects exposed to, actively infected with, or recovered from COVID-19 were included in the dataset. Where HLA class I and class II types were available, the types were taken from metadata supplied by the sample provider, not from assay-based typing. The samples were drawn from two sources: the first 160 participants of the ongoing ImmuneRACE study, and 1,200 or so subjects contributed by 6 global collaborators. General conclusions and limits of the study: How much clinical and demographic metadata was included differed by source and by participant, and the metadata was provided uncurated.

TCRbeta CDR3 regions were amplified from genomic DNA by means of the immunoSEQ Assay, a bias-controlled multiplex PCR. In the paper's pipeline: Within the assay, amplification of reference gene primers was used to estimate how many nucleated cells each sample contained. To quantify the absolute abundance of each unique TCRbeta CDR3 rearrangement, sequence reads were collapsed and filtered. For each sample, productive Simpson clonality was calculated as the square root of Simpson's diversity index across productive rearrangements. TCRdb limited this immuneACCESS table to in-frame rearrangements with V and J called. A share of clones is missing; checked studies link under half to unresolved V genes, and the rest is unexplained. The V and J calls and clone size come from that table; D and trimming were worked out from the DNA. The sample table holds about 420,000 clones, of which roughly 90% were seen once. 0.65% to 1% of the sample is in the top ten clones.

Including cysteine and phenylalanine, the CDR3 has 13 amino acids. The entry retains the CDR3 DNA only, 39 bases that are in frame from base 1. V gives up 2 bases and J gives up 5 bases, and the segment between their germline ends measures 10 bases. CDR1 KGHSH and CDR2 LQKENI are derived from the germline V gene. The sequence links TRBV18 to TRBJ2-7, and TRBD1 may be the D gene, going by 5 matching bases. Sequencing was performed on peripheral blood. This receptor was obtained from a man aged 18 to 29 with COVID-19, enrolled during active disease. DNA sequence: TGTGCCAGCTCACCAAGGACAATTAACGAGCAGTACTTC. It codes for CASSPRTINEQYF.